The next 18 T cell receptor beta chains were all read from a single sample in a study of OX40 agonist ivuxolimab in advanced cancers. Only in-frame clones appear in the TCRdb table, and some are missing; sequencing was by immunoSEQ multiplex PCR. The sample holds more than 35,000 clones; approximately 86% are singletons and the top ten take roughly an eighth. Sequences were derived from CD4+ or CD8+ T cells sorted from blood, sampled in a trial of the OX40 agonist ivuxolimab. These TCRs come from an adult with an advanced solid tumor such as melanoma, head and neck, liver or kidney cancer.

This chain connects TRBV11-2 to TRBJ2-5; 10 nucleotides align to TRBD2. The tail of the sequence fits TRBJ2-7 better, so the J call may be wrong. In germline, CDR1 is SGHAT, CDR2 FQNNGV. The CDR3 is made up of 15 amino acids. The CDR3 region has the DNA TGTGCCAGCAGCCCGAAGCGGGGGGGCGCCGGCGAGCAGTACTTC. Translation gives CASSPKRGGAGEQYF.

This clone was counted a single time. The chain couples TRBV27 to TRBJ1-1, with a tentative D call TRBD1 (6 bases). CDR1 and CDR2 (germline): MNHEY, SMNVEV (reference sequence). The V and J ends lost 3 bases and 4 bases respectively, with 12 bases between them. CDR3 length: 14 amino acids. The chain's CDR3 is CASSFRGRGTEAFF. Here the CDR3 DNA reads TGTGCCAGCAGTTTCCGGGGGCGGGGCACTGAAGCTTTCTTT.

This clone appeared many times. The V and J genes are TRBV14 and TRBJ2-1, with 10 bases aligning to TRBD2. This CDR3 region has 15 residues. After removal of 4 bases from V and 9 bases from J, the junction contained 9 bases not matched to a gene. Germline CDR1 SGHDN, CDR2 FVKESK. The CDR3 region has the DNA TGTGCCAGCAGCCCTCGATCTAGCGGGAGATCTGAGCAGTTCTTC. It translates to CASSPRSSGRSEQFF.

The chain is built from TRBV29-1 and TRBJ2-7, with D unclear. Germline V gene data show CDR1 as SQVTM and CDR2 as ANQGSEA. Trimming cost V 0 bases and J 2 bases, with 11 bases left between them. The CDR3 consists of 14 residues. CDR3 bases: TGCAGCGTTGAAGATGGCACTTCCCCCTACGAGCAGTACTTC. Translating it yields CSVEDGTSPYEQYF.

The genes are TRBV6-5 and TRBJ1-5; D call uncertain. CDR1 MNHEY and CDR2 SVGAGI come from the germline V gene. There are 9 residues in the CDR3. V was cut by 8 bases and J by 6 bases, with 2 bases left in between. CDR3 coding DNA: TGTGCCAGCGGTCAGCCCCAGCATTTT. Translated, it gives CASGQPQHF.

The rearrangement uses TRBV27 and TRBJ2-7; 8 bases agree with TRBD1. The CDR3 length is 14 residues. The V gene's germline CDR1 is MNHEY and CDR2 SMNVEV (reference sequence). Trimming at V came to 6 bases and at J to 5 bases, leaving 9 bases not matched to a gene. CDR3 residues: CASRPGAGGNEQYF. CDR3 DNA: TGTGCCAGCAGGCCCGGGGCAGGGGGCAACGAGCAGTACTTC.

The CDR3 here is CASRLSKGAEAFF. The CDR3 DNA reads as TGTGCCAGCAGGCTTAGCAAAGGTGCGGAAGCTTTCTTT. The V call is TRBV28, the J call TRBJ1-1; D is unclear. The germline V gene encodes CDR1 MDHEN and CDR2 SYDVKM. This CDR3 spans 13 amino acids. V was clipped by 6 bases and J by 8 bases, with 16 bases between them.

As for this clone: The same CDR3 is also encoded by other DNA sequences in this sample. The chain combines TRBV19 with TRBJ1-1; perhaps TRBD1 as D (6 bases). CDR3 size: 11 residues. Trimming removed 4 bases from V and 11 bases from J, with 11 bases in between. Germline V gives CDR1 LNHDA, CDR2 SQIVND (reference sequence). The CDR3: CASSTYREAFF. CDR3 in DNA: TGTGCCAGTAGTACGTACAGGGAGGCTTTCTTT.

The chain combines TRBV7-9 with TRBJ1-1; tentative D call: TRBD1 (6 bases). Germline loops: CDR1 SEHNR, CDR2 FQNEAQ (reference sequence). Trimming took 5 bases from V and 4 from J, leaving 29 bases between them. The CDR3 contains 19 residues. The CDR3 spells CASSPPHGQTTLRGTEAFF. As DNA, the CDR3 is TGTGCCAGCAGCCCACCGCACGGACAGACCACCCTTAGGGGCACTGAAGCTTTCTTT. The full variable domain, its missing parts supplied by reference TRBV7-9 and TRBJ1-1, is DTGVSQNPRHKITKRGQNVTFRCDPISEHNRLYWYRQTLGQGPEFLTYFQNEAQLEKSRLLSDRFSAERPKGSFSTLEIQRTEQGDSAMYLCASSPPHGQTTLRGTEAFFGQGTRLTVV.

The genes are TRBV28 and TRBJ1-6; no clear D. This CDR3 spans 13 amino acids. Per the germline V gene, CDR1 is MDHEN and CDR2 is SYDVKM. V was clipped by 3 bases and J by 6 bases, with 6 bases between them. CDR3 protein: CASSFSSNSPLHF. DNA of the CDR3: TGTGCCAGCAGTTTCTCCAGTAATTCACCCCTCCACTTT. Based on the CDR3 plus reference TRBV28 and TRBJ1-6, the full variable domain is DVKVTQSSRYLVKRTGEKVFLECVQDMDHENMFWYRQDPGLGLRLIYFSYDVKMKEKGDIPEGYSVSREKKERFSLILESASTNQTSMYLCASSFSSNSPLHFGNGTRLTVT.

This chain joins TRBV2 and TRBJ1-2, with D maybe TRBD1 (5 bases). V lost 1 base to trimming and J lost 0 bases, with 9 bases between them. This CDR3 region has 15 residues. The germline V gene has CDR1 SNHLY and CDR2 FYNNEI. Written as DNA, the CDR3 is TGTGCCAGCAGTGAAGAAACCAGGGCTAACTATGGCTACACCTTC. Translating it yields CASSEETRANYGYTF.

The chain joins TRBV14 to TRBJ2-1; D is unresolved. Germline lookup yields CDR1 SGHDN and CDR2 FVKESK. This CDR3 has 16 amino acids. Trimming stripped 1 base from V and 4 bases from J, with 14 bases between. The CDR3 loop reads CASSQGPSVSYNEQFF. CDR3 in DNA: TGTGCCAGCAGCCAAGGTCCCAGCGTAAGTTACAATGAGCAGTTCTTC.

This sequence joins TRBV7-3 and TRBJ1-1; 10 nucleotides align to TRBD1. CDR1 is SGHTA and CDR2 is FQGTGA in the germline V gene. V shed 2 bases, J shed 4 bases, and the junction held 4 bases outside the gene matches. This CDR3 is 15 amino acids long. The CDR3 spells CASSLSGDRGTEAFF. In nucleotides, the CDR3 is TGTGCCAGCAGCTTATCTGGGGACAGGGGCACTGAAGCTTTCTTT.

By frequency in the sample, this clone is medium-sized (0.01 to 0.1%). The chain couples TRBV21-1 to TRBJ2-7; TRBD1, the table's D call, was not compared with the DNA. TRBV21-1 is a known pseudogene. The CDR3 sequence is 13 residues long. For the CDR3, the DNA is TGTGCCAGCAGCAAAGAGGGCAGGGACGAGCAGTACTTC. This translates into CASSKEGRDEQYF.

With respect to this clone: Other DNA sequences in this specimen translate into the identical CDR3. The V and J genes are TRBV6-5 and TRBJ2-7; D gene ambiguous. The CDR3 consists of 11 residues. V dropped 4 bases and J dropped 3 bases, with 4 bases sitting between them. Germline values: CDR1 MNHEY, CDR2 SVGAGI. The CDR3 bases are TGTGCCAGCAGTTGGGGCTACGAGCAGTACTTC. As protein: CASSWGYEQYF.

The chain combines TRBV12-5 with TRBJ2-1; TRBD2 agrees at 9 bases. CDR1 is LGHNT, CDR2 FRNRAP, per germline. This CDR3 contains 15 residues. With V trimmed by 5 bases and J by 13 bases, 15 bases remained unmatched. The CDR3: CASGHRTSAGTFQFF. The CDR3 bases are TGTGCTAGTGGTCATCGGACTAGCGCGGGGACTTTTCAGTTCTTC.

V usage is TRBV4-1 and J usage is TRBJ2-5, with D perhaps being TRBD1 or TRBD2 (5 bases each). The J call is uncertain, as TRBJ2-7 better fits the DNA end. Germline assignment: CDR1 MGHRA and CDR2 YSYEKL. The CDR3 loop spans 16 amino acids. This CDR3 reads CASSQGARADYYEQYF. The CDR3 DNA is TGCGCCAGCAGCCAAGGGGCCAGGGCAGACTACTACGAGCAGTACTTC.

The chain couples TRBV27 to TRBJ2-7; the D call may be TRBD1 or TRBD2 (6 bases each). The CDR3 runs 15 residues. Germline CDR1 reads MNHEY; CDR2 reads SMNVEV (reference sequence). Trimming removed 2 bases from V and 0 bases from J, with 11 bases in between. The CDR3 spells CASSLRGRSSYEQYF. The CDR3, as DNA: TGTGCCAGCAGTTTACGGGGGCGGAGCTCCTACGAGCAGTACTTC.